The T cell receptor (beta chain) under discussion was sequenced for a study of long-term antiretroviral therapy in people with HIV. Regarding the study as a whole: Whereas controls had wider CDR3 length ranges, HIV repertoires had narrower ones.

With 5 bases removed from V and 4 bases from J, the gap between germline ends came to 5 bases. The germline gives CDR1 SGHTA, CDR2 FQGTGA. This CDR3 contains 12 residues. The assay used was immunoSEQ (version v3.0), run at survey level. Here immunoSEQ multiplex PCR was the method, and the copy in TCRdb shows in-frame clones only, minus some. Of fewer than 40,000 clones in the sample, around 94% were seen once. Prior to DNA extraction, the samples held about 0.95-11 million cryopreserved PBMC. As regards this clone: Its cognate antigen is unknown.

This TCR was recovered from a woman between 50 and 59 years old with HIV. This chain joins TRBV7-3 and TRBJ2-2, with unresolved D. The input for sequencing was unsorted PBMCs, taken 5.1 years after starting antiretroviral therapy. CDR3 residues: CASSSSTGELFF. The CDR3 DNA reads TGTGCCAGCAGCAGCAGCACCGGGGAGCTGTTTTTT.